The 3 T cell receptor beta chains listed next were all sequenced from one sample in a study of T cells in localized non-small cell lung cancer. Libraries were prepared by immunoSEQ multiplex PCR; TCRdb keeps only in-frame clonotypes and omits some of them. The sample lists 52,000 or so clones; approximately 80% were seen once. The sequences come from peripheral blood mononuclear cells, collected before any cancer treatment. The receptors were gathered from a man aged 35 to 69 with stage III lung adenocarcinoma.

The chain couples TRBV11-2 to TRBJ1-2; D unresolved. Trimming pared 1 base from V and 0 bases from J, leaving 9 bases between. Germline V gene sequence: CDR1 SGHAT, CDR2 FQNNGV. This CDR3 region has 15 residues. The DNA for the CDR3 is TGTGCCAGCAGCTTAGGAGCGGTGGCTAACTATGGCTACACCTTC. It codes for CASSLGAVANYGYTF.

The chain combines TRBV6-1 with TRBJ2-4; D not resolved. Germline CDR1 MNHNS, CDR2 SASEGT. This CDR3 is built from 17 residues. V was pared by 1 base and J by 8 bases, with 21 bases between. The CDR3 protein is CASSEGTTVFSRDIQYF. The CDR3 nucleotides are TGTGCCAGCAGTGAAGGGACGACCGTTTTTAGTAGGGACATTCAGTACTTC.

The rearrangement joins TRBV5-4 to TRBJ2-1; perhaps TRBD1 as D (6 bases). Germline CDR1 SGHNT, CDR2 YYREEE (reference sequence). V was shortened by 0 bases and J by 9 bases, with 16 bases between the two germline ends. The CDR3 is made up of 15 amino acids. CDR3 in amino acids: CASSLAQGNRGEQFF. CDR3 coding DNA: TGTGCCAGCAGCTTGGCACAGGGAAATCGAGGTGAGCAGTTCTTC.